These 29 T cell receptor beta chains came from one sample sequenced in a study of T cell clonotyping in hematopoietic cell transplantation (dated by TCRdb to the early 2020s). Receptor libraries were prepared by the immunoSEQ multiplex PCR assay. Sourced from immuneACCESS, this table was stored by TCRdb with only in-frame sequences that have V and J called. A share of the clones is absent; for the studies checked, an unresolved V gene accounts for under half, and the remainder has no known explanation. The sample profile shows around 15,000 clones; around 90% of them were found once. Roughly 5.4% of the sample comes from the top ten. Specimen: peripheral blood mononuclear cells. The receptors were gathered from a man in his forties in good health. Some clones in this sample may be carry-over from other donors' samples.

The genes are TRBV27 and TRBJ1-5, with D perhaps TRBD1 (5 bases). From germline, CDR1 is MNHEY and CDR2 SMNVEV (reference sequence). Trimming took off 5 bases at V and 0 bases at J, with 17 bases between the two ends. This CDR3 has 17 amino acids. The DNA for the CDR3 is TGTGCCAGCAGTCGAGAAAGGGGCCCATATAGCAATCAGCCCCAGCATTTT. Its translation: CASSRERGPYSNQPQHF.

This chain links TRBV5-1 with TRBJ1-5; maybe TRBD1 (5 bases). The germline V gene encodes CDR1 SGHRS and CDR2 YFSETQ. The CDR3 loop spans 14 amino acids. Between the trimmed V and J ends, which lost 0 bases and 2 bases, there was a span of 6 bases. CDR3 protein: CASSLEGGNQPQHF. Written as DNA, the CDR3 is TGCGCCAGCAGCTTGGAAGGGGGCAATCAGCCCCAGCATTTT.

The genes are TRBV7-2 and TRBJ1-2; D is unclear. Trimming removed 0 bases at V and 0 bases at J, with 5 bases between. The CDR3 sequence is 14 residues long. Germline values: CDR1 SGHTA, CDR2 FQGNSA. CDR3 residues: CASSLAGPNYGYTF. The DNA for the CDR3 is TGTGCCAGCAGCTTAGCCGGGCCTAACTATGGCTACACCTTC.

The chain carries TRBV29-1 and TRBJ1-1; D is ambiguous. From germline, CDR1 is SQVTM and CDR2 ANQGSEA. CDR3 length: 12 residues. V lost 6 bases and J 6 bases, leaving 14 bases between the germline ends. CDR3 nucleotide sequence: TGCAGCGTCTCCATGGGTAGGGCTGAAGCTTTCTTT. Its protein product is CSVSMGRAEAFF.

V is TRBV5-4 and J is TRBJ2-7; 9 bases match TRBD2. The length of the CDR3 is 20 residues. Trimming removed 4 bases from V and 3 bases from J; junction bases left unmatched: 23. The germline CDR1 and CDR2 sequences are SGHNT and YYREEE (reference sequence). As DNA, the CDR3 is TGTGCCAGCAGCCACGTATCGGTACTAGCGGGCGGACGAAACTTCTACGAGCAGTACTTC. Its translation: CASSHVSVLAGGRNFYEQYF.

The rearrangement joins TRBV18 to TRBJ2-5, with 10 bases fitting TRBD2. Per the germline V gene, CDR1 is KGHSH and CDR2 is LQKENI. V trimming: 1 base; J trimming: 5 bases; junction bases outside the gene matches: 7. CDR3 length equals 16 residues. CDR3 sequence: CASSPLASGSGETQYF. Here the CDR3 DNA reads TGTGCCAGCTCACCACTGGCTAGCGGGAGTGGTGAGACCCAGTACTTC.

The V gene is TRBV2, the J gene TRBJ2-7; D may be TRBD2 (6 bases). Germline CDR1 SNHLY, CDR2 FYNNEI. The CDR3 contains 10 residues. Trimming removed 8 bases at V and 6 bases at J, with 8 bases between. The CDR3: CASGRGEQYF. The CDR3 DNA is TGTGCCAGCGGGCGGGGCGAGCAGTACTTC. Combining the CDR3 with reference TRBV2 and TRBJ2-7 gives the whole variable domain EPEVTQTPSHQVTQMGQEVILRCVPISNHLYFYWYRQILGQKVEFLVSFYNNEISEKSEIFDDQFSVERPDGSNFTLKIRSTKLEDSAMYFCASGRGEQYFGPGTRLTVT.

The rearrangement links TRBV25-1 to TRBJ2-7; the match to TRBD1 covers 10 bases. Trimming removed 2 bases from V and 7 bases from J; junction bases left unmatched: 8. Germline CDR1 and CDR2: MGHDK and SYGVNS. CDR3 length: 15 residues. For the CDR3, the DNA is TGTGCCAGCAGTGAAACCGGGACAGGGGACTCGGAGCAGTACTTC. Amino acid sequence: CASSETGTGDSEQYF.

The J gene is TRBJ1-2, the V gene TRBV2; D not certain. With 7 bases removed from V and 8 bases from J, the gap between germline ends came to 17 bases. Germline V gene data show CDR1 as SNHLY and CDR2 as FYNNEI. CDR3 length: 13 amino acids. The CDR3 bases are TGTGCCAGCACCACGGTGGTCCCTTGGGGCTACACCTTC. Translation: CASTTVVPWGYTF.

The rearrangement uses TRBV6-1 and TRBJ2-7; 8 bases align to TRBD2. V gave up 1 base and J gave up 2 bases; unmatched junction bases: 7. CDR3 size: 16 residues. Germline CDR1 is MNHNS and CDR2 is SASEGT. CDR3 coding DNA: TGTGCCAGCAGTGAAGAGAGGGGACTAGTCGCCTACGAGCAGTACTTC. Residues: CASSEERGLVAYEQYF.

The genes are TRBV2 and TRBJ2-2; no clear D. Looked up from germline, CDR1 is SNHLY and CDR2 is FYNNEI. The CDR3 spans 14 residues. V lost 2 bases to trimming and J lost 1 base, with 5 bases between them. CDR3 DNA: TGTGCCAGCAGTGAAAACGGGAACACCGGGGAGCTGTTTTTT. Translated: CASSENGNTGELFF.

The chain employs TRBV5-1 and TRBJ1-2; 9 nucleotides match TRBD1. Germline V gene lookup returns CDR1 SGHRS and CDR2 YFSETQ. This CDR3 region has 18 residues. The V gene end was trimmed by 0 bases and the J gene end by 2 bases; junction bases not matched to a gene: 11. The CDR3 DNA reads as TGCGCCAGCAGCTTGGGGGAACCGGGACAGGGAGCCAACTATGGCTACACCTTC. This encodes CASSLGEPGQGANYGYTF.

The V and J genes are TRBV4-2 and TRBJ2-1; 12 bases align to TRBD2. CDR1 is LGHNA, CDR2 YNFKEQ, per germline. The CDR3 contains 18 residues. The trim removed 1 base at V and 8 bases at J, leaving 12 bases unmatched. CDR3 DNA sequence: TGTGCCAGCAGCCAAGGGGCACTAGCGGGGGGCCCGAAAGATGAGCAGTTCTTC. Translating it yields CASSQGALAGGPKDEQFF.

This clone has only one observation. The V call is TRBV11-3, the J call TRBJ2-7, with D perhaps given as TRBD1 or TRBD2 (6 bases each). This CDR3 spans 14 amino acids. Germline V gene lookup returns CDR1 SGHNT and CDR2 YENEEA. The V end was cut by 4 bases, the J end by 6 bases, with 16 bases between. This CDR3 is CASSSLRGVVEQYF. The CDR3, as DNA: TGTGCCAGCAGCTCACTGAGGGGGGTAGTCGAGCAGTACTTC.

To note about this clone: The sample has other DNA sequences that encode this CDR3 too. The V call is TRBV7-2, the J call TRBJ2-7; 10 bases match TRBD1. Germline CDR1 reads SGHTA; CDR2 reads FQGNSA. CDR3 length equals 13 residues. V gave up 3 bases and J gave up 5 bases; unmatched junction bases: 1. CDR3 in DNA: TGTGCCAGCAGCTTGGGACAGGGGAACGAGCAGTACTTC. The encoded protein is CASSLGQGNEQYF.

The V call is TRBV7-2, the J call TRBJ2-3, with TRBD2 matching over 8 bases. Unmatched junction bases numbered 10, after V lost 6 bases and J lost 5 bases. From germline, CDR1 is SGHTA and CDR2 FQGNSA. This CDR3 has 15 amino acids. Here the CDR3 reads CASSPSGRVIDTQYF. CDR3 nucleotides: TGTGCCAGCAGTCCGAGCGGGAGAGTGATAGATACGCAGTATTTT.

The V gene is TRBV30, the J gene TRBJ1-1; D not resolved. The CDR3 has 11 residues. CDR1 and CDR2 from the germline V gene are GTSNPN and SVGIG (reference sequence). The ends were cut back, 3 bases at V and 7 bases at J, with 9 bases in the middle. CDR3 coding DNA: TGTGCCTGGAGCGGGATTTTTGAAGCTTTCTTT. Its protein is CAWSGIFEAFF.

This chain connects TRBV5-1 to TRBJ1-1; no clear D gene. Trimming took 3 bases from V and 7 from J, leaving 13 bases between them. Germline V CDR1 and CDR2: SGHRS, YFSETQ. This CDR3 has 13 residues. CDR3 DNA sequence: TGCGCCAGCAGCTCACTTCCGGAGAGTGAAGCTTTCTTT. Protein product: CASSSLPESEAFF.

This clone has a handful of counts. This chain links TRBV7-2 with TRBJ1-5; D is possibly TRBD1 (6 bases). V gave up 4 bases and J gave up 6 bases, with 16 bases separating them. Germline CDR1 SGHTA, CDR2 FQGNSA. The CDR3 runs 15 residues. The CDR3 here is CASSSKWGPGQPQHF. The CDR3 nucleotides are TGTGCCAGCAGCTCAAAGTGGGGGCCCGGTCAGCCCCAGCATTTT. The variable domain in full, with the rest retrieved from reference TRBV7-2 and TRBJ1-5, is GAGVSQSPSNKVTEKGKDVELRCDPISGHTALYWYRQSLGQGLEFLIYFQGNSAPDKSGLPSDRFSAERTGGSVSTLTIQRTQQEDSAVYLCASSSKWGPGQPQHFGDGTRLSIL.

This chain joins TRBV19 and TRBJ2-5, with D perhaps matching TRBD1 or TRBD2 (5 bases each). Germline assignment: CDR1 LNHDA and CDR2 SQIVND (reference sequence). Between the trimmed V and J ends, which lost 3 bases and 5 bases, there was a span of 22 bases. There are 17 residues in the CDR3. Here the CDR3 DNA reads TGTGCCAGTAGTATTACCCGGGGACCCACAAGGCGGGAGACCCAGTACTTC. Its protein is CASSITRGPTRRETQYF.

The CDR3 sequence is CASSPDRGTDTQYF. CDR3 sequence (DNA): TGTGCCAGCAGCCCGGACAGGGGCACAGATACGCAGTATTTT. This chain joins TRBV7-2 and TRBJ2-3, with TRBD1 matching over 8 bases. This CDR3 region has 14 residues. Losses at the gene ends were 5 bases for V and 1 base for J; bases not matched to a gene: 2. Germline-derived CDR1 and CDR2 are SGHTA and FQGNSA.

The V gene is TRBV11-3, the J gene TRBJ2-7; no reliable D call. Trimming took 5 bases from V and 0 from J, leaving 5 bases between them. The germline gives CDR1 SGHNT, CDR2 YENEEA. There are 12 residues in the CDR3. The CDR3 loop is CASSPNSYEQYF. CDR3 DNA: TGTGCCAGCAGCCCCAACTCCTACGAGCAGTACTTC. Supplemented by reference TRBV11-3 and TRBJ2-7, the full variable domain reads EAGVVQSPRYKIIEKKQPVAFWCNPISGHNTLYWYLQNLGQGPELLIRYENEEAVDDSQLPKDRFSAERLKGVDSTLKIQPAELGDSAVYLCASSPNSYEQYFGPGTRLTVT.

CDR3 loop: CASSFLRGSYEQYF. CDR3 nucleotides: TGCGCCAGCAGCTTTCTTCGGGGATCCTACGAGCAGTACTTC. This chain joins TRBV5-1 and TRBJ2-7; D is possibly TRBD2 (5 bases). Trimming shortened V by 2 bases and J by 1 base, and 10 bases separated the two germline ends. The length of the CDR3 is 14 residues. Germline assignment: CDR1 SGHRS and CDR2 YFSETQ.

This clone was seen a handful of times. The chain links TRBV6-5 to TRBJ1-2; D gene unclear. The CDR3 consists of 12 residues. The V end was cut by 7 bases, the J end by 3 bases, with 9 bases between. Germline V gene data show CDR1 as MNHEY and CDR2 as SVGAGI. The CDR3 DNA follows: TGTGCCAGCACCGACGGTTACTATGGCTACACCTTC. Protein: CASTDGYYGYTF.

This clone was observed once. The J gene is TRBJ2-2, the V gene TRBV11-2; 9 bases match TRBD1. With V trimmed by 7 bases and J by 8 bases, 8 bases remained unmatched. Germline assignment: CDR1 SGHAT and CDR2 FQNNGV. The CDR3 has 14 amino acids. CDR3 amino acids: CASTLGQGFGELFF. The CDR3 DNA follows: TGTGCCAGCACCCTGGGACAGGGCTTTGGGGAGCTGTTTTTT.

This clone is labeled as medium-sized. V and J are TRBV14 and TRBJ2-3; 15 bases are shared with TRBD2. The CDR3 length is 16 residues. The junction had 0 bases not matched to a gene; V was cut back by 1 base and J by 4 bases. Germline loops: CDR1 SGHDN, CDR2 FVKESK. The CDR3 loop is CASSQGTSGGADTQYF. The CDR3 nucleotides read TGTGCCAGCAGCCAAGGGACTAGCGGGGGGGCAGATACGCAGTATTTT. Full variable domain (rest looked up from reference TRBV14 and TRBJ2-3): EAGVTQFPSHSVIEKGQTVTLRCDPISGHDNLYWYRRVMGKEIKFLLHFVKESKQDESGMPNNRFLAERTGGTYSTLKVQPAELEDSGVYFCASSQGTSGGADTQYFGPGTRLTVL.

This clone appeared once. The genes are TRBV30 and TRBJ2-7; D tentatively fits TRBD1 or TRBD2 (5 bases each). This CDR3 is 14 amino acids long. Between the trimmed V and J ends, which lost 2 bases and 6 bases, there was a span of 17 bases. From germline, CDR1 is GTSNPN and CDR2 SVGIG (reference sequence). The CDR3 coding sequence is TGTGCCTGGAGTCCCCTCTGGGGGAGATTCGAGCAGTACTTC. It is translated as CAWSPLWGRFEQYF.

The gene calls are TRBV30 and TRBJ1-1; 10 bases map to TRBD1. The CDR3 length is 13 residues. Trimming cost V 4 bases and J 11 bases; bases outside gene matches: 10. Germline lookup yields CDR1 GTSNPN and CDR2 SVGIG (reference sequence). CDR3 sequence reads: CAWTGQGGFRAFF. The CDR3 bases are TGTGCCTGGACCGGACAGGGGGGTTTTCGGGCTTTCTTT.

This chain joins TRBV11-1 and TRBJ2-5, with D perhaps TRBD1 or TRBD2 (5 bases each). The CDR3 is made up of 14 amino acids. Germline CDR1 is SGHAT and CDR2 is FQDESV (reference sequence). Trimming left V 3 bases short and J 5 bases short, with 13 bases between. Here the CDR3 reads CASSFRGARETQYF. The DNA for the CDR3 is TGTGCCAGCAGCTTCCGAGGGGCGCGGGAGACCCAGTACTTC.